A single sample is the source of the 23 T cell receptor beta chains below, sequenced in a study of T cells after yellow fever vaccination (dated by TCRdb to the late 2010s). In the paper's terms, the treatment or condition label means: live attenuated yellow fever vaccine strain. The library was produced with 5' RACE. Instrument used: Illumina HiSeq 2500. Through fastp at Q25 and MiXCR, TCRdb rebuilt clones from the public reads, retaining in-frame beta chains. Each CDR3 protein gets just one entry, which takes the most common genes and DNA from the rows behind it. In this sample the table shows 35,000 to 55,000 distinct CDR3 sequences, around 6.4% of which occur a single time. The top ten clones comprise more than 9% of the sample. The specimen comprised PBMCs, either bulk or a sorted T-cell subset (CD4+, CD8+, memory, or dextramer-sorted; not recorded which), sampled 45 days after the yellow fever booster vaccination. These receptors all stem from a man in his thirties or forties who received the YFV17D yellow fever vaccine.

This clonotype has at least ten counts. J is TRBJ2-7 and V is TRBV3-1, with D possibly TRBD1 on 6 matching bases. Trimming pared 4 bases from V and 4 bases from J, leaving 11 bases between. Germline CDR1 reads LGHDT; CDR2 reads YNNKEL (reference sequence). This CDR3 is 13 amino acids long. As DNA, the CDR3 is TGTGCCAGCAGCCTATCCACAGGGTACGAGCAGTACTTC. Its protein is CASSLSTGYEQYF.

The CDR3 region has the DNA TGTGCCAGCAGCTTAGAGCCCAACACTGAAGCTTTCTTT. This translates into CASSLEPNTEAFF. This chain connects TRBV7-3 to TRBJ1-1, with unresolved D. Germline V gene lookup returns CDR1 SGHTA and CDR2 FQGTGA. The V and J ends lost 2 bases and 2 bases respectively, with 6 bases between them. This CDR3 spans 13 amino acids.

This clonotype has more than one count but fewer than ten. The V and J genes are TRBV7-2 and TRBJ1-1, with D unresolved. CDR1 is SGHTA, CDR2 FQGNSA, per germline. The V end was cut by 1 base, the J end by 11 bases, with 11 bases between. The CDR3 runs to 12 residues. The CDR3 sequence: CASSLDGGSAFF. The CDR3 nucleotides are TGTGCCAGCAGCTTAGATGGAGGGAGCGCTTTCTTT.

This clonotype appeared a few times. CDR3 amino acids: CSLSRGQGIADTQYF. As DNA, the CDR3 is TGCAGCCTCTCTAGAGGGCAGGGAATAGCAGATACGCAGTATTTT. The chain couples TRBV29-1 to TRBJ2-3; D tentatively fits TRBD1 or TRBD2 (5 bases each). Trimming pared 8 bases from V and 4 bases from J, leaving 22 bases between. CDR3 length: 15 amino acids. From germline, CDR1 is SQVTM and CDR2 ANQGSEA.

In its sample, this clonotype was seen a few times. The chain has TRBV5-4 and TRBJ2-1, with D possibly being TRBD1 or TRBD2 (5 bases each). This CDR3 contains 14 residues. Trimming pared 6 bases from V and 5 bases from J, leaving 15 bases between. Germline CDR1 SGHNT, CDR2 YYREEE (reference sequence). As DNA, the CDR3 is TGTGCCAGCACCATTCGGGGCAGGAACAATGAGCAGTTCTTC. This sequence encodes CASTIRGRNNEQFF.

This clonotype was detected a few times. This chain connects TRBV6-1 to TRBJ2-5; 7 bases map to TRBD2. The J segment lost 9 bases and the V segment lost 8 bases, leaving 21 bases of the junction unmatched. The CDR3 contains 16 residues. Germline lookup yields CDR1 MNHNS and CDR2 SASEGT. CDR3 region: CASRPSLDGGFRAQYF. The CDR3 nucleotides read TGTGCCAGCCGGCCCTCCCTAGACGGGGGGTTCAGGGCCCAGTACTTC.

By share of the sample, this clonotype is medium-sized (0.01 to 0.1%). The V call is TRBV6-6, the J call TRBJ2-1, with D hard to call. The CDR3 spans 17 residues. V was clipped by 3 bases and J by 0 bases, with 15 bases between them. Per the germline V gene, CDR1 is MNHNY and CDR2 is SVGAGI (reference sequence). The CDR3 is CASSYSGAEASYNEQFF. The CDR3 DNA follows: TGTGCCAGCAGTTATTCAGGCGCCGAGGCCTCCTACAATGAGCAGTTCTTC.

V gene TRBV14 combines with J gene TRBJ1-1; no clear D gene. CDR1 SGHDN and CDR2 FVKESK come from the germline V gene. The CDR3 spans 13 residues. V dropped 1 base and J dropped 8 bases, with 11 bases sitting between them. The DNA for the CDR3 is TGTGCCAGCAGCCAAGGAGTGGGGAGAGAAGCTTTCTTT. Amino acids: CASSQGVGREAFF. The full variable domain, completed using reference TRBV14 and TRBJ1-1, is EAGVTQFPSHSVIEKGQTVTLRCDPISGHDNLYWYRRVMGKEIKFLLHFVKESKQDESGMPNNRFLAERTGGTYSTLKVQPAELEDSGVYFCASSQGVGREAFFGQGTRLTVV.

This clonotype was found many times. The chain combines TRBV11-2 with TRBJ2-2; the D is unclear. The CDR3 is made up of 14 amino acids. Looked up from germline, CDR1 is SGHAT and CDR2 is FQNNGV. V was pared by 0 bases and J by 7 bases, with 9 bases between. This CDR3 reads CASSLDIGHGELFF. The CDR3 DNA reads TGTGCCAGCAGCTTAGATATCGGCCACGGGGAGCTGTTTTTT.

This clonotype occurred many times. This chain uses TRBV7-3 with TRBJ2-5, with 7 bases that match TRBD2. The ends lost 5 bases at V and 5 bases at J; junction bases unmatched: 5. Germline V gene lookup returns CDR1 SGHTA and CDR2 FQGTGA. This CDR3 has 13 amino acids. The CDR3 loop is CASSDQRGETQYF. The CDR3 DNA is TGTGCCAGCAGCGACCAGCGGGGTGAGACCCAGTACTTC.

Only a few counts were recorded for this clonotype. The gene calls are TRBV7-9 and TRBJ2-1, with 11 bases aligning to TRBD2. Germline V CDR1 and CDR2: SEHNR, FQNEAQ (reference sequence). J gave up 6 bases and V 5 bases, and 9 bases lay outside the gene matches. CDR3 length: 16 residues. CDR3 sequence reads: CASSLTSGSSTNEQFF. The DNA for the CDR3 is TGTGCCAGCAGCCTAACTAGCGGGAGCTCCACCAATGAGCAGTTCTTC.

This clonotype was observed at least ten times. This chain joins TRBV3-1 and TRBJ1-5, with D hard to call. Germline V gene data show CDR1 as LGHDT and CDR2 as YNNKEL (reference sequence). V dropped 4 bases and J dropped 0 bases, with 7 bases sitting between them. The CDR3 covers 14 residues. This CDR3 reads CASSLGNSNQPQHF. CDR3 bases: TGTGCCAGCAGCCTAGGGAATAGCAATCAGCCCCAGCATTTT. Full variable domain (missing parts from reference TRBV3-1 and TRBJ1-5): DTAVSQTPKYLVTQMGNDKSIKCEQNLGHDTMYWYKQDSKKFLKIMFSYNNKELIINETVPNRFSPKSPDKAHLNLHINSLELGDSAVYFCASSLGNSNQPQHFGDGTRLSIL.

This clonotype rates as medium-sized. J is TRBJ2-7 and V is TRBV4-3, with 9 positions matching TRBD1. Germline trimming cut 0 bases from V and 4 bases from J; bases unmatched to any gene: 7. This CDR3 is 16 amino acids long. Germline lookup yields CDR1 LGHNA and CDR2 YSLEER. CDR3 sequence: CASSQERWDRVYEQYF. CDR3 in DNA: TGCGCCAGCAGCCAAGAGCGGTGGGACAGGGTTTACGAGCAGTACTTC.

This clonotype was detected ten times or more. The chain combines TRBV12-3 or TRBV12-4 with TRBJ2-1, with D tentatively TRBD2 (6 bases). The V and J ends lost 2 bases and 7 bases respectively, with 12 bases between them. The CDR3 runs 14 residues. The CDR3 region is CASSLRSGGNEQFF. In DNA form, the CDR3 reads TGTGCCAGCAGTTTACGCTCTGGGGGGAATGAGCAGTTCTTC.

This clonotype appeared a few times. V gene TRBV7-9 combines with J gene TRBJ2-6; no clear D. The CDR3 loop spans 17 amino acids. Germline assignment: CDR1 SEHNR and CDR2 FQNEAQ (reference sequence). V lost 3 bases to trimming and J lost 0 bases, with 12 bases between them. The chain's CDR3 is CASSFDGVYSGANVLTF. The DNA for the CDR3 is TGTGCCAGCAGCTTTGATGGGGTATACTCTGGGGCCAACGTCCTGACTTTC.

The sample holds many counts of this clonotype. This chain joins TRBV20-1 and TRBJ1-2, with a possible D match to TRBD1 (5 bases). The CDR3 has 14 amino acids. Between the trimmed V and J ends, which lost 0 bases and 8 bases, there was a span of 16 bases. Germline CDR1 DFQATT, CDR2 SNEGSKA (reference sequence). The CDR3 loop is CSARDSPGYGGYTF. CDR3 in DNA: TGCAGTGCTAGAGATTCGCCAGGGTATGGGGGCTACACCTTC.

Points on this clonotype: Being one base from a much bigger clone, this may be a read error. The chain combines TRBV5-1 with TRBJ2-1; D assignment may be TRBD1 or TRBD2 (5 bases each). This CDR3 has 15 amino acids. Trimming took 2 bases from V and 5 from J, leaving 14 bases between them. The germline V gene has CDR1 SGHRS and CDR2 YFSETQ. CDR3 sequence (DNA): TGCGCCAGCAGCTTCTGGGGGAAGTCCCACAATGAGCAGTTCTTC. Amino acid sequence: CASSFWGKSHNEQFF.

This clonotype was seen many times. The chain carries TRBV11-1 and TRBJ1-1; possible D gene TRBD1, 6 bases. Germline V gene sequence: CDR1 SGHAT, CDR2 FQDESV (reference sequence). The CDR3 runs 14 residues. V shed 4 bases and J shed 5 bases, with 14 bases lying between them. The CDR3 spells CASSSGRGWTEAFF. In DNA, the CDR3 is TGTGCCAGCAGCTCAGGCAGGGGATGGACTGAAGCTTTCTTT.

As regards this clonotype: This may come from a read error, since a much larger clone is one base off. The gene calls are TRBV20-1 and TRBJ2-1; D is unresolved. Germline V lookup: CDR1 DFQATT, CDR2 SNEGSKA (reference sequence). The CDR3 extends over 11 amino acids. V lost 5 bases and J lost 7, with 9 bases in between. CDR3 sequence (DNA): TGCAGTGCTCGGCTCTGGAATGAGCAGTTCTTC. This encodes CSARLWNEQFF.

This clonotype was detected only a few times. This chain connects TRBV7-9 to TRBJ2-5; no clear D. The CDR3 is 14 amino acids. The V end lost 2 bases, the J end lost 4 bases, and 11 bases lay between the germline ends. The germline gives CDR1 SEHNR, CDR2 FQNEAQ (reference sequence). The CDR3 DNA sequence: TGTGCCAGCAGCTTATGGGTGGTAGGAGAGACCCAGTACTTC. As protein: CASSLWVVGETQYF.

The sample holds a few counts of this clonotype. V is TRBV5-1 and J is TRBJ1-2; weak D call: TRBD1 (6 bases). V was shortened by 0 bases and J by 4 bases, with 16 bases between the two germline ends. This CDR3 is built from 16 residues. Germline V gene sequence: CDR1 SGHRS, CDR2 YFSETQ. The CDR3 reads CASSLGGAGRSYGYTF. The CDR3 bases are TGCGCCAGCAGCTTGGGGGGGGCCGGACGATCCTATGGCTACACCTTC.

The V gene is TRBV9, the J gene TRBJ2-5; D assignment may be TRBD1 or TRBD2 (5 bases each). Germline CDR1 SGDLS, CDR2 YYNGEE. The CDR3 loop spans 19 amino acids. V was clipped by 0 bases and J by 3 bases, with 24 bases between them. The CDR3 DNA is TGTGCCAGCAGCGTAGATGGGGACCCCGACGGCGGGCAAGAAGAGACCCAGTACTTC. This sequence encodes CASSVDGDPDGGQEETQYF.

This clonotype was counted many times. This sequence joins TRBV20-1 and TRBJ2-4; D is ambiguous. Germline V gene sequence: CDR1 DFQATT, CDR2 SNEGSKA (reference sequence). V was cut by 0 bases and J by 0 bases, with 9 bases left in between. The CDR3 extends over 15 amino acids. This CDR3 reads CSARDPSLAKNIQYF. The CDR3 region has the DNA TGCAGTGCTAGAGATCCAAGTCTAGCCAAAAACATTCAGTACTTC.